The rows below give T cell receptor beta chains drawn from one sample of a study of blood T cell repertoires in COVID-19. Repertoires were generated with immunoSEQ multiplex PCR, while TCRdb's copy carries only in-frame clones and drops some. The sample records over 200,000 clones, around 86% being singletons. Sequenced input: PBMCs or T cells enriched from blood (not recorded which). The receptors come from a man in his late teens or twenties who had recovered from COVID-19. CDR3s include the opening cysteine and the closing phenylalanine or tryptophan. Each record gives: V gene, CDR3 length, D gene, clone size, J gene, CDR3 DNA, CDR3 protein. D genes are given only for firm matches. Clone size is shown for a subset of rows, as once, few, many or a class of expanded clone.

TRBV21-1	16	.	.	TRBJ1-4	TGTGCCAGCAGCCTTACAGGGGGCTTGGCTAATGAAAAACTGTTTTTT	CASSLTGGLANEKLFF
TRBV2	14	TRBD1	.	TRBJ1-4	TGTGCCAGCAAACAGGGGGCCTATAATGAAAAACTGTTTTTT	CASKQGAYNEKLFF
TRBV28	16	TRBD1	.	TRBJ1-5	TGTGCCAGCAGTTCCTTACAGGGGGAGGGCAATCAGCCCCAGCATTTT	CASSSLQGEGNQPQHF
TRBV6-5	14	.	.	TRBJ2-7	TGTGCCAGCAAGGAACAGGCTCCCCTCCACGAGCAGTACTTC	CASKEQAPLHEQYF
TRBV6-5	14	.	once	TRBJ1-4	TGTGCCAGCAGTTATTGGCAGGGCTATGAAAAACTGTTTTTT	CASSYWQGYEKLFF
TRBV19	13	.	.	TRBJ1-1	TGTGCCAGTAGTATTGGGCCAATAACTGAAGCTTTCTTT	CASSIGPITEAFF
TRBV12-3/TRBV12-4	13	.	.	TRBJ1-1	TGTGCCAGCAAGGATCGGGTGAACACTGAAGCTTTCTTT	CASKDRVNTEAFF
TRBV27	12	.	few	TRBJ2-2	TGTGCCAGCAGTTTTCGGGTCGGGGAGCTGTTTTTT	CASSFRVGELFF
TRBV20-1	13	.	few	TRBJ2-3	TGCAGTGCTAGTGACTCCGGCACAGATACGCAGTATTTT	CSASDSGTDTQYF
TRBV10-3	13	.	.	TRBJ1-2	TGTGCCAGCGTTCGGGAGTTTGGCTATGGCTACACCTTC	CASVREFGYGYTF
TRBV7-9	13	.	once	TRBJ1-3	TGTGCCAGCAGCTGGGCGCGGGACGGCCCCATATATTTT	CASSWARDGPIYF
TRBV7-9	15	.	.	TRBJ2-1	TGTGCCAGCATCCAAGCGGCAAGCTCCTACAATGAGCAGTTCTTC	CASIQAASSYNEQFF
TRBV5-1	14	.	.	TRBJ1-2	TGCGCCAGCAGCTTGGACTGGTCTAACTATGGCTACACCTTC	CASSLDWSNYGYTF
TRBV6-5	14	.	.	TRBJ2-4	TGTGCCAGCATTAGCAGAGAAGCCAAAAACATTCAGTACTTC	CASISREAKNIQYF
TRBV29-1	12	.	.	TRBJ2-7	TGCAGCGTTGTTGTGGGGCTGAACGAGCAGTACTTC	CSVVVGLNEQYF
TRBV7-2	15	.	.	TRBJ1-5	TGTGCCAGCAGCTTAGTAGGAGGAGGCAATCAGCCCCAGCATTTT	CASSLVGGGNQPQHF
TRBV6-5	14	TRBD2	.	TRBJ2-7	TGTGCCAGCAGCTTTCTAGCGGGGACTTACGAGCAGTACTTC	CASSFLAGTYEQYF
TRBV30	12	.	.	TRBJ1-6	TGTGCCTGCCCGGGGAATAATTCACCCCTCCACTTT	CACPGNNSPLHF
TRBV2	13	.	few	TRBJ1-2	TGTGCCAGCAGTCTTGGACAGCTCTATGGCTACACCTTC	CASSLGQLYGYTF
TRBV6-4	13	TRBD1	few	TRBJ2-1	TGTGCCAGCAGCGACGACAGGGGGCGAATCTTGTTCTTC	CASSDDRGRILFF
TRBV18	14	TRBD1	few	TRBJ1-1	TGTGCCAGCTCACAACGACAGGGGGACACTGAAGCTTTCTTT	CASSQRQGDTEAFF
TRBV7-8	15	.	few	TRBJ2-3	TGTGCCAGCAGCCTCAATAGCGGTGGGGTGTATACGCAGTATTTT	CASSLNSGGVYTQYF
TRBV27	16	TRBD2	.	TRBJ2-3	TGTGCCAGCAGTTCCGGACTAGCGGGACCCTTGGATACGCAGTATTTT	CASSSGLAGPLDTQYF
TRBV4-1	14	TRBD2	.	TRBJ2-1	TGCGCCAGCAGCCGGGGACTAGCGCGCAATGAGCAGTTCTTC	CASSRGLARNEQFF
TRBV7-9	14	.	.	TRBJ2-5	TGTGCCAGCAGCTTAGCGACAGAACAAGAGACCCAGTACTTC	CASSLATEQETQYF